What follows is one TCR beta chain and its context. What it binds is not known. These data come from a study of blood T cells in healthy people across ages. Study observations and caveats: Relative to aged donors, long-lived donors carried more naive CD4+ cells and displayed higher diversity. A roughly linear fall in TCR beta diversity per million T cells was seen with increasing age.

CDR3 length equals 15 residues. Germline CDR1 reads SGHTA; CDR2 reads FQGNSA. It was with a sample-barcoded 5' primer and a J-beta primer mix that a second PCR of roughly 6 to 12 cycles was run. Per-sample output comprised a minimum of 2.5 million paired-end reads containing CDR3. Via MiXCR, TCRdb re-called the 5' RACE reads, giving one row per CDR3 protein. The table includes 650,000 to 700,000 distinct CDR3 sequences, around 50% detected once. Input material: blood. The chain joins TRBV7-2 to TRBJ2-7; D perhaps matches TRBD1 (6 bases). The last part of the DNA fits TRBJ2-4 better; the J call may be wrong. This sequence originates from a woman older than 75 in good health. CDR3 sequence: CASSLGTRPPNIQYF. The CDR3, as DNA: TGTGCCAGCAGCTTGGGGACACGTCCACCTAACATTCAGTACTTC.